This TCR beta chain was observed in a study of metastatic and nonmetastatic thyroid tumors. Study at large: A comparison of repertoires was made across blood and tumor or nodule tissue from malignant and benign thyroid patients. Study results and limitations: According to reports, the diversity of TCR beta was significantly higher in malignant thyroid tumors than in benign nodules, and this held in both blood and tumor samples.

This CDR3 is 16 amino acids long. J was trimmed by 4 bases and V by 2 bases; bases with no gene match: 9. Nobody among the patients had been given any treatment before thyroid surgery. This clone was seen repeatedly, ten times or more. The target antigen is unknown. This could be a read error, since a much larger clone is one nucleotide away. This CDR3 is also generated by other DNA sequences in the sample. Per the authors' pipeline: Construction of a distant-metastasis classifier for papillary thyroid cancer relied on CDR3 differences across clinicopathological groups. TCRdb re-clonotyped the PCR reads through MiXCR. These V and J calls originate from TCRdb's pipeline instead of the authors' own analysis. The sample has 30,000 to 40,000 clones, approximately 13% seen once.

The chain has TRBV12-3 or TRBV12-4 and TRBJ2-5, with TRBD2 identical over 8 bases. Specimen: blood. The source of this sequence is a female donor with papillary thyroid cancer or a benign thyroid nodule (not recorded which). Some clones in this sample may be carry-over from other donors' samples. CDR3 nucleotide sequence: TGTGCCAGCAGTTTACAATCCGCGGGAGGCGGAGAGACCCAGTACTTC. Its protein product is CASSLQSAGGGETQYF.